This T cell receptor beta chain comes out of a study of blood T cell repertoires in COVID-19. At the level of the study: Some COVID-19 samples were acute and others convalescent; all came from the United States, Italy and Spain. In each case, the material was cDNA or gDNA derived from T cells, B-cell-depleted T cells, or PBMCs.

The germline CDR1 and CDR2 sequences are MNHEY and SMNVEV (reference sequence). The CDR3 contains 15 residues. The V end lost 3 bases, the J end lost 2 bases, and 8 bases lay between the germline ends. Original processing notes: Estimation of nucleated cell counts relied on the amplification of reference gene primers. The protocol was immunoSEQ multiplex PCR, while the TCRdb copy is restricted to in-frame clones and leaves out a portion. D and trimming were read from the DNA, whereas the V and J calls and clone size are those reported in that table. The sample lists about 220,000 clones, roughly 80% seen once, with nearly 20% in the top ten.

Sequenced sample: peripheral blood. This chain connects TRBV27 to TRBJ2-6; no definite D call. This TCR came from a man aged 25 to 45 with active or convalescent COVID-19. The CDR3 nucleotides are TGTGCCAGCAGTTTCCTGGAGACTGGGGCCAACGTCCTGACTTTC. Its protein is CASSFLETGANVLTF. Supplemented by reference TRBV27 and TRBJ2-6, the full variable domain reads EAQVTQNPRYLITVTGKKLTVTCSQNMNHEYMSWYRQDPGLGLRQIYYSMNVEVTDKGDVPEGYKVSRKEKRNFPLILESPSPNQTSLYFCASSFLETGANVLTFGAGSRLTVL.